This TCR beta chain appears in the sequencing data of a study of T cell responses to AZD1222 COVID-19 vaccine. Whole-study results and caveats: White British ancestry dominated among donors, who included more females, and clonal diversity was possibly underestimated. Just a handful of AZD1222 recipients were seropositive at baseline. Two AZD1222 administrations were followed by greater Spike-specific TCR breadth and depth.

Pooled in the analysis were second doses at about 4 or about 12 weeks. For this clone: Its antigen is as yet unknown.

In germline, CDR1 is SGHTA, CDR2 FQGTGA. V was clipped by 5 bases and J by 6 bases, with 16 bases between them. The CDR3 is made up of 15 amino acids. Produced via immunoSEQ multiplex PCR; TCRdb's table is partial and in-frame only. The table shows around 150,000 clones, with approximately 91% occurring only once. This sequence was found in an adult who received the AZD1222 COVID-19 vaccine. The sample here was peripheral blood, taken 28 days after the second AZD1222 dose. The V gene is TRBV7-3, the J gene TRBJ2-2; weak D call: TRBD1 (6 bases). CDR3 nucleotides: TGTGCCAGCAGCCCCGGGACACTACGGGCCGGGGAGCTGTTTTTT. This gives the protein CASSPGTLRAGELFF.